A single sample is the source of the 26 T cell receptor beta chains below, sequenced in a study of T cell responses to AZD1222 COVID-19 vaccine. The repertoire was sequenced with immunoSEQ multiplex PCR; TCRdb's copy has only in-frame clones and lacks some. The repertoire consists of around 140,000 clones, with 90% occurring once and the leading ten covering 1.6%. The specimen was peripheral blood, collected on day 0 of AZD1222 vaccination. These receptors all stem from an adult in good health.

The chain couples TRBV4-3 to TRBJ1-4, with unresolved D. Germline CDR1 LGHNA, CDR2 YSLEER. Trimming pared 2 bases from V and 0 bases from J, leaving 4 bases between. The CDR3 runs to 14 residues. CDR3 nucleotides: TGCGCCAGCAGCCAATCAGCAACTAATGAAAAACTGTTTTTT. Amino acids: CASSQSATNEKLFF.

The J gene is TRBJ1-2, the V gene TRBV24-1, with a possible D match to TRBD1 (6 bases). This CDR3 has 16 residues. Germline V lookup: CDR1 KGHDR, CDR2 SFDVKD. With 5 bases removed from V and 4 bases from J, the gap between germline ends came to 19 bases. The CDR3 here is CATSGSGTRSLYGYTF. CDR3 in DNA: TGTGCCACCAGTGGGTCCGGGACAAGGAGCCTCTATGGCTACACCTTC.

This clone was recorded only once. The rearrangement uses TRBV28 and TRBJ2-5; weak D call: TRBD1 (5 bases). The V end lost 2 bases, the J end lost 5 bases, and 9 bases lay between the germline ends. Germline lookup yields CDR1 MDHEN and CDR2 SYDVKM. This CDR3 contains 13 residues. CDR3 DNA sequence: TGTGCCAGCAGTTTAAGTCCAGGGGAGACCCAGTACTTC. It translates to CASSLSPGETQYF.

The genes are TRBV5-6 and TRBJ1-3, with D perhaps TRBD1 (6 bases). CDR1 is SGHDT and CDR2 is YYEEEE in the germline V gene. The V and J ends lost 3 bases and 2 bases respectively, with 12 bases between them. The CDR3 spans 15 residues. CDR3 in amino acids: CASSSQGKAGNTIYF. CDR3 coding DNA: TGTGCCAGCAGCTCTCAGGGGAAGGCTGGAAACACCATATATTTT.

The V gene is TRBV3-1 (or the pseudogene TRBV3-2), the J gene TRBJ2-4; TRBD2 aligns across 13 bases. The CDR3 extends over 19 amino acids. Losses at the gene ends were 4 bases for V and 3 bases for J; bases not matched to a gene: 12. Germline V gene lookup returns CDR1 LGHDT and CDR2 YNNKEL (reference sequence). This chain's CDR3 is CASSPGGGTSGENKNIQYF. The CDR3 coding sequence is TGTGCCAGCAGCCCCGGAGGAGGGACTAGCGGGGAGAACAAAAACATTCAGTACTTC.

V gene TRBV14 combines with J gene TRBJ2-3; D is perhaps TRBD1 (5 bases). Trimming removed 5 bases at V and 0 bases at J, with 27 bases between. This CDR3 spans 20 amino acids. Germline V gives CDR1 SGHDN, CDR2 FVKESK. CDR3 loop: CASSSKGMRTLRVSTDTQYF. Written as DNA, the CDR3 is TGTGCCAGCAGCTCTAAAGGGATGCGGACACTCAGGGTGAGCACAGATACGCAGTATTTT.

The V and J genes are TRBV13 and TRBJ1-1; tentatively, D is TRBD1 (5 bases). V was pared by 8 bases and J by 5 bases, with 12 bases between. Germline V gene data show CDR1 as PRHDT and CDR2 as FYEKMQ (reference sequence). This CDR3 is 12 amino acids long. The CDR3 coding sequence is TGTGCCAGCTTAGTCGGGGGAACTGAAGCTTTCTTT. It yields the protein CASLVGGTEAFF.

The rearrangement joins TRBV4-2 to TRBJ2-1; D not resolved. The CDR3 is 15 amino acids. CDR1 and CDR2 (germline): LGHNA, YNFKEQ. V was pared by 6 bases and J by 0 bases, with 12 bases between. CDR3 DNA: TGTGCCAGCAGGCTAGGGCCCCTCTCCTACAATGAGCAGTTCTTC. It encodes CASRLGPLSYNEQFF.

The chain combines TRBV7-2 with TRBJ2-2, with TRBD2 identical over 7 bases. The ends lost 5 bases at V and 4 bases at J; junction bases unmatched: 10. Germline CDR1 SGHTA, CDR2 FQGNSA. CDR3 length equals 16 residues. The CDR3 region is CASSVRAGFSTGELFF. The CDR3 nucleotides are TGTGCCAGCAGCGTCAGAGCGGGATTTAGCACCGGGGAGCTGTTTTTT.

This chain uses TRBV19 with TRBJ1-1, with TRBD1 as a possible D gene (5 bases). Germline V gene lookup returns CDR1 LNHDA and CDR2 SQIVND (reference sequence). This CDR3 comprises 16 residues. V was shortened by 1 base and J by 4 bases, with 16 bases between the two germline ends. CDR3: CASSIADAGGVTEAFF. The CDR3 DNA sequence: TGTGCCAGTAGTATAGCCGACGCCGGGGGTGTCACTGAAGCTTTCTTT.

The rearrangement links TRBV2 to TRBJ1-1; weak D call: TRBD1 (5 bases). Germline values: CDR1 SNHLY, CDR2 FYNNEI. Trimming took 3 bases from V and 0 from J, leaving 5 bases between them. The CDR3 is 13 amino acids. The CDR3 reads CASSDRVNTEAFF. The CDR3 region has the DNA TGTGCCAGCAGTGACAGGGTGAACACTGAAGCTTTCTTT.

CDR3: CASSLGTGGREKLFF. The CDR3 nucleotides read TGTGCCAGCAGCTTAGGTACAGGGGGTCGAGAAAAACTGTTTTTT. The V and J genes are TRBV11-2 and TRBJ1-4; 8 bases are a match to TRBD1. After removal of 1 base from V and 8 bases from J, the junction contained 6 bases not matched to a gene. The CDR3 has 15 amino acids. Germline V gene sequence: CDR1 SGHAT, CDR2 FQNNGV. The whole variable domain, remainder taken from reference TRBV11-2 and TRBJ1-4, is EAGVAQSPRYKIIEKRQSVAFWCNPISGHATLYWYQQILGQGPKLLIQFQNNGVVDDSQLPKDRFSAERLKGVDSTLKIQPAKLEDSAVYLCASSLGTGGREKLFFGSGTQLSVL.

This clone was picked up one time. The chain employs TRBV4-2 and TRBJ2-3, with 14 nucleotides matching TRBD2. The CDR3 has 15 amino acids. Looked up from germline, CDR1 is LGHNA and CDR2 is YNFKEQ. Trimming cost V 5 bases and J 4 bases; bases outside gene matches: 2. CDR3 in amino acids: CASSGGLAGADTQYF. The CDR3 bases are TGTGCCAGCAGCGGGGGACTAGCGGGAGCAGATACGCAGTATTTT.

The chain recombines TRBV19 with TRBJ2-5; either TRBD1 or TRBD2 may supply D (5 bases each). Germline values: CDR1 LNHDA, CDR2 SQIVND (reference sequence). The ends were cut back, 4 bases at V and 4 bases at J, with 10 bases in the middle. CDR3 length equals 13 residues. The DNA for the CDR3 is TGTGCCAGTAGTACAGGGAGTCGAGAGACCCAGTACTTC. This sequence encodes CASSTGSRETQYF.

V usage is TRBV18 and J usage is TRBJ1-3, with D perhaps matching TRBD1 (6 bases). The CDR3 is 20 amino acids. The V end lost 2 bases, the J end lost 0 bases, and 23 bases lay between the germline ends. Germline lookup yields CDR1 KGHSH and CDR2 LQKENI. The CDR3 region has the DNA TGTGCCAGCTCACCAATAAACAGGGACAAAAGATGGAGCTCTGGAAACACCATATATTTT. It encodes CASSPINRDKRWSSGNTIYF.

On this clone: The junction does not match germline at one end; this may be a read error. The chain is built from TRBV10-1 and TRBJ2-4; D tentatively reads TRBD1 or TRBD2 (5 bases each). The germline V gene encodes CDR1 WNHNN and CDR2 SYGVQD (reference sequence). CDR3 size: 9 residues. CDR3 in amino acids: CASSESGDF. The CDR3, as DNA: TGCGCCAGCAGTGAGTCGGGGGACTTC.

The chain employs TRBV5-1 and TRBJ2-5; D ambiguous. Germline V gene lookup returns CDR1 SGHRS and CDR2 YFSETQ. The CDR3 has 16 amino acids. Between the trimmed V and J ends, which lost 0 bases and 5 bases, there was a span of 17 bases. The CDR3 region has the DNA TGCGCCAGCAGCTTGGGACCCAGCGCGGTTTTGGAGACCCAGTACTTC. The encoded protein is CASSLGPSAVLETQYF.

This chain joins TRBV5-6 and TRBJ1-2; 7 bases map to TRBD1. The ends lost 4 bases at V and 2 bases at J; junction bases unmatched: 5. Germline loops: CDR1 SGHDT, CDR2 YYEEEE. The CDR3 runs 14 residues. CDR3 nucleotides: TGTGCCAGCAGCCCGACAGGGATCAACTATGGCTACACCTTC. This encodes CASSPTGINYGYTF.

This chain joins TRBV19 and TRBJ2-3; 8 bases align to TRBD1. The CDR3 length is 13 residues. After removal of 8 bases from V and 6 bases from J, the junction contained 7 bases not matched to a gene. Germline CDR1 reads LNHDA; CDR2 reads SQIVND (reference sequence). CDR3 in DNA: TGTGCCAGTTCGGACAGGGTAGGGGATACGCAGTATTTT. Its translation: CASSDRVGDTQYF.

J is TRBJ1-1 and V is TRBV18; the D is unclear. The germline CDR1 and CDR2 sequences are KGHSH and LQKENI. With 4 bases removed from V and 1 base from J, the gap between germline ends came to 7 bases. This CDR3 comprises 13 residues. The CDR3 DNA is TGTGCCAGCTCACAGGAGGAGAACACTGAAGCTTTCTTT. This sequence encodes CASSQEENTEAFF.

The rearrangement uses TRBV11-2 and TRBJ2-7; 8 bases align to TRBD1. Germline CDR1 SGHAT, CDR2 FQNNGV. With 5 bases clipped from V and 3 bases from J, the junction kept 9 bases outside the gene matches. The CDR3 has 15 residues. The CDR3 is CASSTNRGLFYEQYF. CDR3 nucleotides: TGTGCCAGCAGCACCAACAGGGGGTTATTCTACGAGCAGTACTTC.

The rearrangement uses TRBV5-4 and TRBJ1-4; a possible D gene is TRBD1 (5 bases). Per germline, CDR1 SGHNT and CDR2 YYREEE (reference sequence). Deletions cut 4 bases from V and 4 bases from J, with 14 bases between. This CDR3 is built from 15 residues. The CDR3 spells CASSHDRGLNEKLFF. The CDR3 DNA reads as TGTGCCAGCAGCCATGACAGAGGGCTTAATGAAAAACTGTTTTTT.

The rearrangement joins TRBV7-2 to TRBJ2-1; D uncertain. The CDR3 is made up of 15 amino acids. Germline CDR1 and CDR2: SGHTA and FQGNSA. V lost 7 bases and J lost 0, with 13 bases in between. DNA of the CDR3: TGTGCCAGCACCTCCGATGGTAGCTCCTACAATGAGCAGTTCTTC. It specifies CASTSDGSSYNEQFF.

This chain uses TRBV19 with TRBJ2-7; TRBD1 is a possible D gene (5 bases). Germline CDR1 reads LNHDA; CDR2 reads SQIVND (reference sequence). V gave up 3 bases and J gave up 2 bases, with 14 bases separating them. CDR3 length equals 15 residues. CDR3 DNA sequence: TGTGCCAGTAGTATTTCAGGGATGAGAGCCTACGAGCAGTACTTC. Translated, it gives CASSISGMRAYEQYF.

CDR3 bases: TGTGCCAGCAGTTACGGGTGGAGCACGAACACCGGGGAGCTGTTTTTT. Translated, it gives CASSYGWSTNTGELFF. The chain employs TRBV6-5 and TRBJ2-2; D gene uncertain. Germline V gene sequence: CDR1 MNHEY, CDR2 SVGAGI. This CDR3 has 16 residues. Deletions cut 2 bases from V and 0 bases from J, with 10 bases between.

This chain uses TRBV4-1 with TRBJ2-2, with 8 bases that match TRBD2. CDR1 and CDR2 (germline): MGHRA, YSYEKL. The V segment lost 4 bases and the J segment 4 bases; nucleotides outside the gene matches: 8. The CDR3 covers 16 residues. CDR3 nucleotide sequence: TGCGCCAGCAGCCTGCCGGGCGGGAGGAGCACCGGGGAGCTGTTTTTT. Translated: CASSLPGGRSTGELFF.